This is a list of T cell receptor beta chains from one sample in a study of cytomegalovirus exposure and HLA in healthy donors. Clones were read by immunoSEQ multiplex PCR, and TCRdb kept only the in-frame ones, dropping some. Of 150,000 to 200,000 clones listed, approximately 81% are singletons. The sample was PBMCs. Receptors originate from a boy between 10 and 17 years old in good health and CMV-seronegative. Each CDR3 is given with its conserved first and last residue. The order of the fields is J gene, clone size, V gene, D gene, CDR3 protein, CDR3 DNA. D genes are given only for firm matches. A row's size may be missing; if present it is once, few, many or a size class.

TRBJ2-7 | - | TRBV25-1 | - | CASRGLEQYF | TGTGCCAGCAGGGGGCTCGAGCAGTACTTC
TRBJ1-2 | - | TRBV7-9 | - | CASSLAGQNYGYTF | TGTGCCAGCAGCTTAGCTGGTCAGAACTATGGCTACACCTTC
TRBJ2-7 | - | TRBV5-8 | - | CASSGGDRYSYEQYF | TGTGCCAGCAGCGGCGGGGACCGATACTCCTACGAGCAGTACTTC
TRBJ1-1 | - | TRBV20-1 | TRBD1 | CSARQGTEAFF | TGCAGTGCGAGACAGGGCACTGAAGCTTTCTTT
TRBJ2-7 | - | TRBV6-5 | TRBD1 | CASSYFQGAYEQYF | TGTGCCAGCAGTTACTTTCAGGGGGCCTACGAGCAGTACTTC
TRBJ2-1 | once | TRBV14 | - | CASSQVSEVRRFF | TGTGCCAGCAGCCAAGTTAGCGAGGTCCGTCGGTTCTTC
TRBJ1-6 | - | TRBV6-5 | - | CASSLAEGMGSPLHF | TGCGCCAGCAGCCTGGCGGAGGGTATGGGATCACCCCTCCACTTT
TRBJ2-2 | - | TRBV9 | TRBD1 | CASSETGGAPGELFF | TGTGCCAGCAGTGAAACAGGGGGCGCCCCCGGGGAGCTGTTTTTT
TRBJ2-3 | - | TRBV10-3 | TRBD1 | CAIKVGQGPHSSDTQYF | TGTGCCATCAAGGTCGGACAGGGGCCCCACTCCTCAGATACGCAGTATTTT
TRBJ2-5 | once | TRBV4-3 | TRBD2 | CASSQSFLTSGGYQETQYF | TGCGCCAGCAGCCAATCCTTCTTGACTAGCGGGGGATATCAAGAGACCCAGTACTTC
TRBJ2-1 | - | TRBV6-5 | - | CASSYSPVHSYNEQFF | TGTGCCAGCAGTTACTCCCCTGTACACTCCTACAATGAGCAGTTCTTC
TRBJ2-7 | - | TRBV15 | TRBD1 | CATSRLSGQSYEQYF | TGTGCCACCAGCAGATTATCGGGACAGTCCTACGAGCAGTACTTC
TRBJ2-2 | - | TRBV7-7 | TRBD1 | CASSPTGGIGELFF | TGTGCTAGCAGTCCCACAGGGGGAATCGGGGAGCTGTTTTTT
TRBJ2-1 | - | TRBV5-1 | - | CASSATGEGAYEQFF | TGCGCCAGCAGCGCCACTGGAGAAGGGGCCTATGAGCAGTTCTTC
TRBJ2-3 | - | TRBV4-1 | TRBD2 | CASSHLLAGYTDTQYF | TGCGCCAGCAGCCATCTACTAGCGGGGTACACAGATACGCAGTATTTT
TRBJ2-6 | - | TRBV19 | TRBD1 | CASRVGGQGAPGANVLTF | TGTGCCAGTCGCGTCGGTGGACAGGGGGCGCCTGGGGCCAACGTCCTGACTTTC